The rows below give T cell receptor beta chains drawn from one sample of a study of CD8 T cells in Susac syndrome. TCRdb reprocessed the immunoSEQ multiplex PCR reads with MiXCR, giving one entry per CDR3 protein. The sample gives more than 80,000 distinct CDR3 sequences, approximately 94% of which show up once; 0.4% to 0.5% is in the top ten. Sequenced: CD8+ T cells from PBMCs. The receptors originated from a human donor with Susac syndrome. The CDR3 runs from the conserved cysteine through the conserved F or W. A D gene is named only where the DNA matches it firmly. For some rows the clone size is stated as once, few or many, or as a class when expanded; others skip it.

-	TRBV25-1	-	TRBJ2-5	TGTGCCAGCAGGGCCCTGGACAGAGGAGAGACCCAGTACTTC	CASRALDRGETQYF
TRBD1	TRBV2	-	TRBJ2-5	TGTGCCAGCCAACCGGGACAGGTATTGCAAGAGACCCAGTACTTC	CASQPGQVLQETQYF
TRBD1	TRBV4-1	-	TRBJ1-1	TGCGCCAGCAGCCAAGGTGACAGGGGTGGCACTGAAGCTTTCTTT	CASSQGDRGGTEAFF
TRBD2	TRBV12-3/TRBV12-4	-	TRBJ2-7	TGTGCCAGCAGTTCCCTAGCGGGGGGGTACGAGCAGTACTTC	CASSSLAGGYEQYF
-	TRBV7-2	-	TRBJ2-3	TGTGCCAGCAGCTTGCCCGGGGCCGCCACAGATACGCAGTATTTT	CASSLPGAATDTQYF
TRBD1	TRBV12-3/TRBV12-4	-	TRBJ1-1	TGTGCCAGCTGGACAGGGCTTGGAGCTTTCTTT	CASWTGLGAFF
-	TRBV2	-	TRBJ1-4	TGTGCCAGCAGTGGCGACAGGAGGAGGGAAAAACTGTTTTTT	CASSGDRRREKLFF
-	TRBV4-3	-	TRBJ2-3	TGCGCCAGCAGCCAAGATGCCACTCAGGTTAATAGCTACCGCACAGATACGCAGTATTTT	CASSQDATQVNSYRTDTQYF
-	TRBV9	-	TRBJ2-7	TGTGCCAGCAGCTTGGACAGTAGCTCCTACGAGCAGTACTTC	CASSLDSSSYEQYF
-	TRBV2	few	TRBJ2-7	TGTGCCAGCAGTGGAGGGAGTGAGCAGTACTTC	CASSGGSEQYF
-	TRBV5-1	-	TRBJ1-1	TGCGCCAGCAGCCAAACGAACACTGAAGCTTTCTTT	CASSQTNTEAFF
-	TRBV5-4	-	TRBJ1-1	TGTGCCAGCAGCCCCGGTTGGGGTGTCGGCACTGAAGCTTTCTTT	CASSPGWGVGTEAFF
-	TRBV15	-	TRBJ2-7	TGTGCCACCAGCAGAGGGGGAACCCGGAGTGGGAACGAGCAGTACTTC	CATSRGGTRSGNEQYF
-	TRBV24-1	-	TRBJ2-2	TGTGCCACCAGTGAAGGGAACACCGGGGAGCTGTTTTTT	CATSEGNTGELFF
-	TRBV7-9	-	TRBJ2-7	TGTGCCAGCAGCTTAGATGCCGAGCAGTACTTC	CASSLDAEQYF
-	TRBV6-2/TRBV6-3	-	TRBJ1-2	TGTGCCAGCAGTTACTCCCAGACGGATGGCTACACCTTC	CASSYSQTDGYTF
-	TRBV5-1	-	TRBJ1-4	TGCGCCAGCAGCTTGGGGGGACATACGCGCACTAATGAAAAACTGTTTTTT	CASSLGGHTRTNEKLFF
TRBD1	TRBV6-2/TRBV6-3	-	TRBJ2-1	TGTGCCAGCAGTACCCTAGGGGGACAGGGTTCCTACAATGAGCAGTTCTTC	CASSTLGGQGSYNEQFF
-	TRBV9	-	TRBJ1-5	TGTGCCAGCAGCCGTGGAGGTCAGGTCAATCAGCCCCAGCATTTT	CASSRGGQVNQPQHF
-	TRBV9	-	TRBJ2-3	TGTGCCAGCAGCGTTGCCCCGGATACGCAGTATTTT	CASSVAPDTQYF
TRBD1	TRBV2	-	TRBJ1-1	TGTGCTGGGACAGGTTCCATGAACACTGAAGCTTTCTTT	CAGTGSMNTEAFF
TRBD1	TRBV27	-	TRBJ1-1	TGTGCCAGCAGTATAGAACACAGGGGGATGAACACTGAAGCTTTCTTT	CASSIEHRGMNTEAFF
-	TRBV9	-	TRBJ2-7	TGTGCCAGCGGAGGGGGCCGGAACGAGCAGTACTTC	CASGGGRNEQYF
TRBD1	TRBV27	-	TRBJ2-1	TGTGCCAGCAGTCAAGACAGGGGGTTGGTGGACAATGAGCAGTTCTTC	CASSQDRGLVDNEQFF
TRBD2	TRBV9	-	TRBJ2-1	TGTGCCAGCAGCGTAGCTTTCGGCGGGGGATACAATGAGCAGTTCTTC	CASSVAFGGGYNEQFF
-	TRBV9	-	TRBJ1-1	TGTGCCAGCGGACCCTTGGTGGGCTACACTGAAGCTTTCTTT	CASGPLVGYTEAFF
-	TRBV6-6	-	TRBJ1-5	TGTGCCAGCAGTTACGATCAGCCCCAGCATTTT	CASSYDQPQHF
-	TRBV5-6	-	TRBJ2-1	TGTGCCAGCACTGGGACCGCCAATGAGCAGTTCTTC	CASTGTANEQFF
TRBD1	TRBV20-1	once	TRBJ1-1	TGCAGTGCTCAGGGACAGAAGATTGCTTTCTTT	CSAQGQKIAFF
-	TRBV12-3/TRBV12-4	-	TRBJ2-1	TGTGCCAGCAGTTTAGTGTACAGAGGAGAGCAGTTCTTC	CASSLVYRGEQFF
-	TRBV3-1	-	TRBJ1-5	TGTGCCAGCAGCCTCGGTACGGGGGTACAGCCCCAGCATTTT	CASSLGTGVQPQHF
-	TRBV13	-	TRBJ2-1	TGTGCCAGCAGCCCTCGAGGGCCGAGGAATGAGCAGTTCTTC	CASSPRGPRNEQFF
-	TRBV29-1	-	TRBJ1-4	TGCAGCGCTAGGGACCCGCGCCTCGGGCAACTGTTTTTT	CSARDPRLGQLFF
-	TRBV29-1	-	TRBJ2-2	TGCAGCGTCGGGGACTTCACCGGGGAGCTGTTTTTT	CSVGDFTGELFF
-	TRBV20-1	-	TRBJ1-5	TGCAGTGCTAGGGACCAGGGTCTGGAATCCTATAGCAATCAGCCCCAGCATTTT	CSARDQGLESYSNQPQHF
-	TRBV12-3/TRBV12-4	-	TRBJ2-7	TGTGCCAGCAGCCACCGGACATTAAGCTCCTACGAGCAGTACTTC	CASSHRTLSSYEQYF
-	TRBV5-1	-	TRBJ2-3	TGCGCCAGCAGCTCCCCGACCACAGATACGCAGTATTTT	CASSSPTTDTQYF
-	TRBV4-2	-	TRBJ2-7	TGTGCCAGCAGCCAAGGTACCGGCCGGGGGACCACCTACGAGCAGTACTTC	CASSQGTGRGTTYEQYF
TRBD2	TRBV20-1	-	TRBJ2-5	TGCAGTGCTAGAGATCGGCGGGGGGTCCCAGAGACCCAGTACTTC	CSARDRRGVPETQYF
-	TRBV9	-	TRBJ2-5	TGTGCCAGCAGCGTAGGGGGTTTGGAGACCCAGTACTTC	CASSVGGLETQYF
TRBD2	TRBV6-6	-	TRBJ2-5	TGTGCCAGCAGTTCAGGGACTACCGGGGCCCAGTACTTC	CASSSGTTGAQYF
TRBD1	TRBV11-2	-	TRBJ1-2	TGTGCCAGCAGCCCGACAGGGACCGGCTACACCTTC	CASSPTGTGYTF
-	TRBV24-1	-	TRBJ2-1	TGTGCCACCCAGTCGGGGGCCCTATACAATGAGCAGTTCTTC	CATQSGALYNEQFF